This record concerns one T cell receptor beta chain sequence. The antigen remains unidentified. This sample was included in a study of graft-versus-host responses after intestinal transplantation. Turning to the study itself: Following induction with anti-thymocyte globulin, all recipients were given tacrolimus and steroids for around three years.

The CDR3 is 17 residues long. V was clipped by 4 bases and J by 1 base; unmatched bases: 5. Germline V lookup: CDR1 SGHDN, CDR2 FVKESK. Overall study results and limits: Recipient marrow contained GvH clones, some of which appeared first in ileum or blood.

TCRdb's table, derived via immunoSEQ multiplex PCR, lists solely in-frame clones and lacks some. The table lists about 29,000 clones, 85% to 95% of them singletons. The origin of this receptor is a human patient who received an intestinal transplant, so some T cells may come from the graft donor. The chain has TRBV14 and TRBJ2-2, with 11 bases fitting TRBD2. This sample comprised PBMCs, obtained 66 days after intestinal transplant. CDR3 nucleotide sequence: TGTGCCAGCAGCCTTAAGACTAGCGGGATGAACACCGGGGAGCTGTTTTTT. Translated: CASSLKTSGMNTGELFF.